The next 23 T cell receptor beta chains were all read from a single sample in a study of shared clonotypes between healthy human individuals. Measured with immunoSEQ multiplex PCR; TCRdb has only the in-frame clones, and not every one. This sample has 2 million or so clones, with 95% found just once. Sequencing was carried out using naive CD4+ T cells sorted from blood. Subset: CD45RA+ positively selected. The receptors derive from a man aged 18 to 30 in good health.

The chain uses TRBV10-3 and TRBJ2-3, with D possibly called TRBD1 or TRBD2 (5 bases each). CDR1 is ENHRY and CDR2 is SYGVKD in the germline V gene. V was shortened by 6 bases and J by 5 bases, with 6 bases between the two germline ends. The CDR3 loop spans 11 amino acids. The CDR3 DNA is TGTGCCATCAGGAGGGGAGATACGCAGTATTTT. It specifies CAIRRGDTQYF.

The chain couples TRBV5-1 to TRBJ2-2, with D possibly matching TRBD2 (6 bases). This CDR3 region has 15 residues. Germline V lookup: CDR1 SGHRS, CDR2 YFSETQ. The V gene lost 5 bases and the J gene lost 4 bases, with 15 bases spanning the gap. CDR3 loop: CASRGGTASTGELFF. DNA for the CDR3: TGCGCCAGCAGGGGCGGGACCGCGAGCACCGGGGAGCTGTTTTTT.

The chain employs TRBV25-1 and TRBJ2-7, with TRBD1 identical over 7 bases. Germline trimming cut 3 bases from V and 2 bases from J; bases unmatched to any gene: 10. Germline V gene sequence: CDR1 MGHDK, CDR2 SYGVNS. This CDR3 contains 16 residues. This CDR3 is CASSEGAGQVAYEQYF. DNA of the CDR3: TGTGCCAGCAGTGAGGGGGCCGGACAGGTTGCCTACGAGCAGTACTTC.

This clone was picked up one time. The chain is built from TRBV10-3 and TRBJ2-5; no clear D. V was clipped by 0 bases and J by 9 bases, with 14 bases between them. Germline V CDR1 and CDR2: ENHRY, SYGVKD. This CDR3 spans 14 amino acids. The CDR3 DNA reads as TGTGCCATCAGTGAGTCGGGTAGGGCGAATTCCCAGTACTTC. Translated: CAISESGRANSQYF.

The rearrangement uses TRBV18 and TRBJ1-4; TRBD1 might be the D (5 bases). CDR3 size: 15 residues. The V and J ends lost 0 bases and 5 bases respectively, with 10 bases between them. Germline V lookup: CDR1 KGHSH, CDR2 LQKENI. The CDR3 spells CASSPPGLGNEKLFF. CDR3 sequence (DNA): TGTGCCAGCTCACCACCGGGGCTGGGGAATGAAAAACTGTTTTTT.

Concerning this clone itself: Other DNA sequences in the sample encode the same CDR3. CDR3 loop: CASSTGPNTGELFF. CDR3 sequence (DNA): TGTGCCAGTAGTACAGGCCCGAACACCGGGGAGCTGTTTTTT. The chain carries TRBV19 and TRBJ2-2; D is unclear. There are 14 residues in the CDR3. Germline loops: CDR1 LNHDA, CDR2 SQIVND (reference sequence). V lost 4 bases and J 0 bases, leaving 6 bases between the germline ends.

The chain recombines TRBV28 with TRBJ2-5; D is possibly TRBD2 (6 bases). V lost 6 bases and J 5 bases, leaving 19 bases between the germline ends. This CDR3 contains 15 residues. The V gene's germline CDR1 is MDHEN and CDR2 SYDVKM. The CDR3 sequence: CASRGGGQRGETQYF. CDR3 nucleotide sequence: TGTGCCAGCAGGGGAGGCGGGCAAAGAGGGGAGACCCAGTACTTC. The full variable domain, with the rest looked up from reference TRBV28 and TRBJ2-5, is DVKVTQSSRYLVKRTGEKVFLECVQDMDHENMFWYRQDPGLGLRLIYFSYDVKMKEKGDIPEGYSVSREKKERFSLILESASTNQTSMYLCASRGGGQRGETQYFGPGTRLLVL.

The V call is TRBV4-1, the J call TRBJ1-3; the D is unclear. CDR1 MGHRA and CDR2 YSYEKL come from the germline V gene. The V end lost 3 bases, the J end lost 2 bases, and 11 bases lay between the germline ends. The CDR3 has 15 amino acids. Here the CDR3 DNA reads TGCGCCAGCAGCCAGCCAAGGGTCCCTGGAAACACCATATATTTT. It codes for CASSQPRVPGNTIYF.

This chain uses TRBV2 with TRBJ2-1; TRBD1 matches 8 bases. V shed 6 bases, J shed 7 bases, and the junction held 11 bases outside the gene matches. Germline CDR1 reads SNHLY; CDR2 reads FYNNEI. The CDR3 is 15 residues long. This chain's CDR3 is CASRADGQGLNEQFF. CDR3 DNA: TGTGCCAGCAGAGCCGATGGACAGGGTTTAAATGAGCAGTTCTTC.

The V and J genes are TRBV14 and TRBJ1-2; D gene ambiguous. Trimming left V 4 bases short and J 5 bases short, with 11 bases between. CDR3 length: 13 residues. Germline values: CDR1 SGHDN, CDR2 FVKESK. The CDR3 DNA sequence: TGTGCCAGCAGCCCTCAAGCGGGGTATGGCTACACCTTC. It translates to CASSPQAGYGYTF. Supplemented by reference TRBV14 and TRBJ1-2, the full variable domain reads EAGVTQFPSHSVIEKGQTVTLRCDPISGHDNLYWYRRVMGKEIKFLLHFVKESKQDESGMPNNRFLAERTGGTYSTLKVQPAELEDSGVYFCASSPQAGYGYTFGSGTRLTVV.

The CDR3 region has the DNA TGTGCCAGCAGTTACTCGCGGGGGGGCCTGACAGATACGCAGTATTTT. Its protein product is CASSYSRGGLTDTQYF. The rearrangement links TRBV6-5 to TRBJ2-3, with 9 bases aligning to TRBD2. Germline V gene data show CDR1 as MNHEY and CDR2 as SVGAGI. J was trimmed by 3 bases and V by 0 bases; bases with no gene match: 4. The CDR3 has 16 residues.

This sequence joins TRBV10-3 and TRBJ1-6, with 9 bases lining up with TRBD1. V was clipped by 10 bases and J by 7 bases; unmatched bases: 5. Germline loops: CDR1 ENHRY, CDR2 SYGVKD. The CDR3 loop spans 13 amino acids. The CDR3 DNA reads as TGTGCCACAGGGACAGGGATCAATTCACCCCTCCACTTT. The encoded protein is CATGTGINSPLHF.

The table lists this clone with a count of one. V gene TRBV5-6 combines with J gene TRBJ2-5; D not certain. The CDR3 loop spans 14 amino acids. V was pared by 2 bases and J by 2 bases, with 10 bases between. The germline CDR1 and CDR2 sequences are SGHDT and YYEEEE. As DNA, the CDR3 is TGTGCCAGCAGCTTAGTAGGACCTCAAGAGACCCAGTACTTC. Amino acid sequence: CASSLVGPQETQYF. The full variable domain, rest sourced from reference TRBV5-6 and TRBJ2-5, is DAGVTQSPTHLIKTRGQQVTLRCSPKSGHDTVSWYQQALGQGPQFIFQYYEEEERQRGNFPDRFSGHQFPNYSSELNVNALLLGDSALYLCASSLVGPQETQYFGPGTRLLVL.

As concerns this clone: Other DNA sequences of this sample code for an identical CDR3. The gene calls are TRBV11-2 and TRBJ2-7; weak D call: TRBD1 (6 bases). Germline V gene lookup returns CDR1 SGHAT and CDR2 FQNNGV. V lost 1 base and J 2 bases, leaving 9 bases between the germline ends. The CDR3 consists of 14 residues. The CDR3 DNA sequence: TGTGCCAGCAGCTTAGTGGACAGAGCCTACGAGCAGTACTTC. Translation: CASSLVDRAYEQYF.

The chain has TRBV5-1 and TRBJ2-1; 9 nucleotides match TRBD1. Germline lookup yields CDR1 SGHRS and CDR2 YFSETQ. After removal of 1 base from V and 3 bases from J, the junction contained 2 bases not matched to a gene. This CDR3 spans 15 amino acids. In nucleotides, the CDR3 is TGCGCCAGCAGCTTGCAGGGACAGGGCTACAATGAGCAGTTCTTC. Its translation is CASSLQGQGYNEQFF.

With regard to this clone: Other DNA sequences from this sample encode an identical CDR3 as well. The chain combines TRBV11-2 with TRBJ2-7, with D perhaps matching TRBD1 or TRBD2 (5 bases each). The germline gives CDR1 SGHAT, CDR2 FQNNGV. V lost 3 bases to trimming and J lost 5 bases, with 8 bases between them. The CDR3 runs 12 residues. CDR3 loop: CASSLRGHEQYF. CDR3 DNA: TGTGCCAGCAGCTTGAGGGGCCACGAGCAGTACTTC.

The rearrangement joins TRBV19 to TRBJ1-5; no firm D call. CDR3 length: 14 residues. Germline CDR1 and CDR2: LNHDA and SQIVND (reference sequence). Trimming took 4 bases from V and 3 from J, leaving 10 bases between them. CDR3 amino acids: CASSTSKNNQPQHF. The CDR3 DNA is TGTGCCAGTAGTACCTCCAAGAACAATCAGCCCCAGCATTTT.

This clone was counted a few times. The chain uses TRBV6-1 and TRBJ2-7; 7 positions match TRBD2. There are 15 residues in the CDR3. Germline V gene data show CDR1 as MNHNS and CDR2 as SASEGT. V lost 6 bases, J lost 3 bases, and 11 bases stayed unmatched. CDR3 nucleotides: TGTGCCAGCAGGCAGGCTTCCGCGGGAGTCTACGAGCAGTACTTC. Its protein product is CASRQASAGVYEQYF.

The V call is TRBV11-3, the J call TRBJ1-1; 10 bases align to TRBD1. The CDR3 has 13 amino acids. The ends lost 11 bases at V and 5 bases at J; junction bases unmatched: 8. The germline CDR1 and CDR2 sequences are SGHNT and YENEEA. The DNA for the CDR3 is TGTGCCTCGTCAGGACAGGGGGGTACTGAAGCTTTCTTT. Encoded protein: CASSGQGGTEAFF.

This clone occurred once. This chain joins TRBV6-5 and TRBJ2-1, with 10 bases that match TRBD2. The V segment lost 6 bases and the J segment 2 bases; nucleotides outside the gene matches: 4. Germline V gene lookup returns CDR1 MNHEY and CDR2 SVGAGI. The CDR3 spans 15 residues. CDR3 region: CASSNGLAAYNEQFF. As DNA, the CDR3 is TGTGCCAGCAGCAATGGACTAGCGGCCTACAATGAGCAGTTCTTC.

The V gene is TRBV10-3, the J gene TRBJ1-1; no clear D gene. The CDR3 covers 13 residues. CDR1 is ENHRY, CDR2 SYGVKD, per germline. V shed 2 bases and J shed 1 base, with 5 bases lying between them. This CDR3 is CAISELPNTEAFF. CDR3 sequence (DNA): TGTGCCATCAGTGAGCTGCCGAACACTGAAGCTTTCTTT.

The gene calls are TRBV6-1 and TRBJ1-6, with D unclear. This CDR3 comprises 13 residues. V lost 1 base to trimming and J lost 14 bases, with 12 bases between them. Germline assignment: CDR1 MNHNS and CDR2 SASEGT. The CDR3 protein is CASSEGVRRSLHF. CDR3 DNA sequence: TGTGCCAGCAGTGAAGGGGTCAGGAGGTCCCTCCACTTT.

The chain links TRBV2 to TRBJ2-7; the match to TRBD2 covers 12 bases. J gave up 6 bases and V 11 bases, and 11 bases lay outside the gene matches. From germline, CDR1 is SNHLY and CDR2 FYNNEI. This CDR3 has 14 amino acids. In nucleotides, the CDR3 is TGTGCCGCAAGGAAAGGACTAGCGGGATTCGAGCAGTACTTC. Protein: CAARKGLAGFEQYF.